This note documents a single TCR beta chain sequence. The record originates from a study of blood T cell repertoires in COVID-19. Overall study: Italy, Spain and the United States were the sources of the convalescent and acute COVID-19 samples. In each case, the material was cDNA or gDNA derived from T cells, B-cell-depleted T cells, or PBMCs.

In the original analysis: How many nucleated cells were present was estimated from reference gene primer amplification. The data were produced by immunoSEQ multiplex PCR, yet TCRdb's version contains in-frame clones alone and is incomplete. The V and J calls and clone size are taken from that table; D and trimming were inferred from the DNA. The repertoire has about 140,000 clones, 85% to 90% of them found once; the top ten carry 5.4%. CDR1 LGHDT and CDR2 YNNKEL come from the germline V gene (reference sequence). The CDR3 runs to 14 residues. V shed 1 base and J shed 2 bases, with 8 bases lying between them.

The sample was peripheral blood. This TCR came from a human donor in a cohort sampled during active COVID-19. This rearrangement joins TRBV3-1 (or the pseudogene TRBV3-2) to TRBJ1-1; D is unclear. The CDR3 DNA sequence: TGTGCCAGCAGCCAAGCGTACAGCAACACTGAAGCTTTCTTT. Its protein product is CASSQAYSNTEAFF.